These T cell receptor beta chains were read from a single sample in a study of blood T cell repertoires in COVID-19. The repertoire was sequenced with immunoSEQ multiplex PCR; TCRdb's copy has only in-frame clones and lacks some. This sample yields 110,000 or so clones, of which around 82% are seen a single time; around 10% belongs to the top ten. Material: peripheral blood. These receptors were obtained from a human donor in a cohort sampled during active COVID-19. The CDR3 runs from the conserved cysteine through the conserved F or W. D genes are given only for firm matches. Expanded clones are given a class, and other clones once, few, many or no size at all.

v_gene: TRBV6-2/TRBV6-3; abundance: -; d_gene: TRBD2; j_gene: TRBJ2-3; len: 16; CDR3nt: TGTGCCAGCAGTCGGACTAGCGGGGGGGATGGAGATACGCAGTATTTT; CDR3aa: CASSRTSGGDGDTQYF
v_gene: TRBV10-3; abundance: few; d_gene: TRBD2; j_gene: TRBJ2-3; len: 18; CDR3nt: TGTGCCATCAACACTGGGACTAGCGGGGGGGGTCCGATAGATACGCAGTATTTT; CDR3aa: CAINTGTSGGGPIDTQYF
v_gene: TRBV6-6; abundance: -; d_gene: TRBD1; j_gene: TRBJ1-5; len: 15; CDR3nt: TGTGCCAGCCGGGGGGGACAGGGAAGCAATCAGCCCCAGCATTTT; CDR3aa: CASRGGQGSNQPQHF
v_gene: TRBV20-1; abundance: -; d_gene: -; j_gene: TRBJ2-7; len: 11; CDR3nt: TGCAGTGCTAGTCCACTCTACGAGCAGTACTTC; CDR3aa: CSASPLYEQYF
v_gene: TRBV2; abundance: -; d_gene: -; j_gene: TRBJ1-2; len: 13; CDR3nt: TGTGCCAGCAGCAACTCAGCGGTTCTCGGCTACACCTTC; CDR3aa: CASSNSAVLGYTF
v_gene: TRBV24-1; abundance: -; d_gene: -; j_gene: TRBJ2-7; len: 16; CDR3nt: TGTGCCACCAGTGATTTGCGAGGGCCAAGCTCCTACGAGCAGTACTTC; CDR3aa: CATSDLRGPSSYEQYF
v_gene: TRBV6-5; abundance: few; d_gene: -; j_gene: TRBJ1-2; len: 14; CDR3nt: TGTGCCAGCAGTTTAGGGCAGGGGAACTATGGCTACACCTTC; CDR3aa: CASSLGQGNYGYTF
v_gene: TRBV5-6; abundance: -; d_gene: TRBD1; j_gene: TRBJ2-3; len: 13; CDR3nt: TGTGCCAGCAGCACCGACAGGGCAGATACGCAGTATTTT; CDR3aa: CASSTDRADTQYF
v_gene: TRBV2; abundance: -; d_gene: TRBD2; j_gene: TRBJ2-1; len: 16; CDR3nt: TGTGCCAGCAGTGATGGGCTAGCGGGGGCCCCAAATGAGCAGTTCTTC; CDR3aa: CASSDGLAGAPNEQFF
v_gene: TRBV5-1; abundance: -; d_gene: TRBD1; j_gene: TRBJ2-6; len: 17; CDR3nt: TGCGCCAGCAGCGCCACGGGACAGGGCTCTGGGGCCAACGTCCTGACTTTC; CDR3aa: CASSATGQGSGANVLTF
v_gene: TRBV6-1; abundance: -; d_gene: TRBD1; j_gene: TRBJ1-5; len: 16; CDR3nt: TGTGCCAGCAGTGAAGCCATGGGACAGGGAGAGCAGCCCCAGCATTTT; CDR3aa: CASSEAMGQGEQPQHF
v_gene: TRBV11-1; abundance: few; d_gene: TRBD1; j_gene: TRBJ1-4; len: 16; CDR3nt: TGTGCCAGCAGCTTAACAGGGGGCAAAGGAGGCGAAAAACTGTTTTTT; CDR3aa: CASSLTGGKGGEKLFF
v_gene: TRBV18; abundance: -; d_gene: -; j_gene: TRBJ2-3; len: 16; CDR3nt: TGTGCCAGCTCACCCCTCCTACCTACTTCCACAGATACGCAGTATTTT; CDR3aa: CASSPLLPTSTDTQYF
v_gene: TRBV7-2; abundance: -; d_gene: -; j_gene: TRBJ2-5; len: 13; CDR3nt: TGTGCCAGCAGCTTCTTTCGGCAAGAGACCCAGTACTTC; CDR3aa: CASSFFRQETQYF
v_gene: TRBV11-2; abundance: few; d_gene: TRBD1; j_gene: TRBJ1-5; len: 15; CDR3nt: TGTGCCAGCAGCCTAACAGGGGGCTTGAATCAGCCCCAGCATTTT; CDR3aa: CASSLTGGLNQPQHF
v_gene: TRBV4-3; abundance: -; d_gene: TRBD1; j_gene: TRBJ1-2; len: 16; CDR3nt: TGCGCCAGCAGCCAAGGGACCGGGACAGGGATTAATGGCTACACCTTC; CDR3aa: CASSQGTGTGINGYTF
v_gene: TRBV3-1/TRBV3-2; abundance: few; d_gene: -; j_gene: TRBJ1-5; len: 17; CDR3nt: TGTGCCAGCAGCCAAGATTTTCCGCGGGCAACTAATCAGCCCCAGCATTTT; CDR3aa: CASSQDFPRATNQPQHF
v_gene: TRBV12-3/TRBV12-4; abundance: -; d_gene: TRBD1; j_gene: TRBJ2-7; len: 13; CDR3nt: TGTGCCAGCAGTTCGGGACAGGGACACGAGCAGTACTTC; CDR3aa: CASSSGQGHEQYF
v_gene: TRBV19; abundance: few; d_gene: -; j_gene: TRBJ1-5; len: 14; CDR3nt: TGTGCCAGTAGTGGAACAGGTGGCAATCAGCCCCAGCATTTT; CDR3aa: CASSGTGGNQPQHF
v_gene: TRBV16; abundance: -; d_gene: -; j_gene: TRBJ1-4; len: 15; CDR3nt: TGTGCCAGCAGCCCCCCGGGGGGGCTTGGTGAAAAACTGTTTTTT; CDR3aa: CASSPPGGLGEKLFF
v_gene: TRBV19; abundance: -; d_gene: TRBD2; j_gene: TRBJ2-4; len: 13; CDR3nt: TGTGCCAGTAGTCCGCAGCGGGGAAACATTCAGTACTTC; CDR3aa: CASSPQRGNIQYF
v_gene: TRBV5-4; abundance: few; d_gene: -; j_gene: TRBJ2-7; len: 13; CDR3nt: TGTGCCAGCAGCCCTCCGAGCTCTGACGAGCAGTACTTC; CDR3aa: CASSPPSSDEQYF
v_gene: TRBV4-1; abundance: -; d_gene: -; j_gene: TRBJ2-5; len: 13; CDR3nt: TGCGCCAGCAGCGTTCCGGTGTCGGAGACCCAGTACTTC; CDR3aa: CASSVPVSETQYF
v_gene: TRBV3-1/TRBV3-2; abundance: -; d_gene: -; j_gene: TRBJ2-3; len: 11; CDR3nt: TGTGCCAGCAGCCTATCTAATACGCAGTATTTT; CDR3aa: CASSLSNTQYF
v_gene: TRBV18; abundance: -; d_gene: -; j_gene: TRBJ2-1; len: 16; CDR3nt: TGTGCCAGCTCACCCACGGGACTCCGAGGCCGCAATGAGCAGTTCTTC; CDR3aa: CASSPTGLRGRNEQFF
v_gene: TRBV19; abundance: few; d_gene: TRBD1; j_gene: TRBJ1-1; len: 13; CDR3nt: TGTGCCAGTATCCGGACAGGGGGAACTGAAGCTTTCTTT; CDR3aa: CASIRTGGTEAFF
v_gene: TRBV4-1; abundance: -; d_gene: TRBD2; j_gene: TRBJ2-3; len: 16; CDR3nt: TGCGCCAGCAGCCAAGGGGGTACTAGCGGGGGGAATACGCAGTATTTT; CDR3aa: CASSQGGTSGGNTQYF
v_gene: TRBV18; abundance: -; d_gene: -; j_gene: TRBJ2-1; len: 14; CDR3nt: TGTGCCAGCTCACCAATTTTAGAATACAATGAGCAGTTCTTC; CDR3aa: CASSPILEYNEQFF
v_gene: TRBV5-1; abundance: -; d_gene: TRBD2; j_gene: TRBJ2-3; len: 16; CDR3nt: TGCGCCAGCAGCTCAACTAGCGGGGGAGGTACAGATACGCAGTATTTT; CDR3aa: CASSSTSGGGTDTQYF
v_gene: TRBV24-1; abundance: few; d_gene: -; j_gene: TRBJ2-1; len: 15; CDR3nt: TGTGCCACCAGTGATTCGAGGGTCTCCTACAATGAGCAGTTCTTC; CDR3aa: CATSDSRVSYNEQFF
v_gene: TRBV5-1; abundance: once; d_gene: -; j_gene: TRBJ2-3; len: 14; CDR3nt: TGCGCCAGCAGCCAAGGGGCAGGGGTGGATACGCAGTATTTT; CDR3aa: CASSQGAGVDTQYF
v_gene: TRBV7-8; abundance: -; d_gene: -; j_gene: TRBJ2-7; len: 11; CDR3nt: TGTGCCAGCAGTCCCGAGGGCGAGCAGTACTTC; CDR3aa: CASSPEGEQYF
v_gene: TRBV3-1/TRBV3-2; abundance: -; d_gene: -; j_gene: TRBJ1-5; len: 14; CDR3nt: TGTGCCAGCAGCCAAGCGAGGGTGCTCGAGCCCCAGCATTTT; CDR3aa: CASSQARVLEPQHF
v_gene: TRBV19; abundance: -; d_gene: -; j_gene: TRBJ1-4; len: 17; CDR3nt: TGTGCCAGTAGTATAAGTCGCGGGCACATACTTTATGAAAAACTGTTTTTT; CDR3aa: CASSISRGHILYEKLFF
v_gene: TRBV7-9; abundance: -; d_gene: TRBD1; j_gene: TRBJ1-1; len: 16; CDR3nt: TGTGCCAGCAGCGAACGTAAACAGGGGGGGAACACTGAAGCTTTCTTT; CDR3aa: CASSERKQGGNTEAFF
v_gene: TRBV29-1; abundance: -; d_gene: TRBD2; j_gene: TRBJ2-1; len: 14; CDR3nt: TGCAGCGTTGCGGGCGGGGGAGATAGTAATGAGCAGTTCTTC; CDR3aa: CSVAGGGDSNEQFF
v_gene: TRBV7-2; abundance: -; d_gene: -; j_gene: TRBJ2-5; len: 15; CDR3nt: TGTGCCAGCAGCTTTCCCTGGGCGGGGCTAGAGACCCAGTACTTC; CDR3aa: CASSFPWAGLETQYF
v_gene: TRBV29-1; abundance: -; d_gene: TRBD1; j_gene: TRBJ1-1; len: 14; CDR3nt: TGCAGCGTTGGAGGACAGGGCGGTCGAACTGAAGCTTTCTTT; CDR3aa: CSVGGQGGRTEAFF
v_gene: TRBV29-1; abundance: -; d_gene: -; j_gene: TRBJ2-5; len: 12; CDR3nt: TGCAGCGTTCAGGGTCTAGGGGAGACCCAGTACTTC; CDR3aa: CSVQGLGETQYF
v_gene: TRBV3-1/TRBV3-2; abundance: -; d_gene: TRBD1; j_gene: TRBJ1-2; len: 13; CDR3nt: TGTGCCAGCAACAGACAGGGGGGGTATGGCTACACCTTC; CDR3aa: CASNRQGGYGYTF
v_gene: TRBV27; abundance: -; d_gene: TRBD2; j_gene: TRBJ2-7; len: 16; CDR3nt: TGTGCCAGCAGTTTAAGCGGTAGCGGGGTTTCCTTCGAGCAGTACTTC; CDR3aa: CASSLSGSGVSFEQYF
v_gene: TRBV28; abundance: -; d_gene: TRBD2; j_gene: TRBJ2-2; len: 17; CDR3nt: TGTGCCAGCAGTTTTGGCGGACTAGCGGGGGGGTCCGGGGAGCTGTTTTTT; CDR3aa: CASSFGGLAGGSGELFF
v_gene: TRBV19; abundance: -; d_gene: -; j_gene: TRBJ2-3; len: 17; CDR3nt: TGTGCCACCAGGAGGGGGGGGGCTCTCGGACCCACAGATACGCAGTATTTT; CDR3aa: CATRRGGALGPTDTQYF
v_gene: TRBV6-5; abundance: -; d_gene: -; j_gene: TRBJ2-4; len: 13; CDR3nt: TGTGCCAGCCTCGGAGGGGGGGGTAACATTCAGTACTTC; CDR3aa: CASLGGGGNIQYF
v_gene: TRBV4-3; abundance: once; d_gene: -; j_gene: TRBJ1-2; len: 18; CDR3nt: TGCGCCAGCAGCCAAGAAAGAGGGTCAGGGACACGGAACTATGGCTACACCTTC; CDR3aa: CASSQERGSGTRNYGYTF
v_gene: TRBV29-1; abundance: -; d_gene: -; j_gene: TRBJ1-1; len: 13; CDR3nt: TGCAGCGTAGGAGACAGGAGGAACACTGAAGCTTTCTTT; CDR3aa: CSVGDRRNTEAFF
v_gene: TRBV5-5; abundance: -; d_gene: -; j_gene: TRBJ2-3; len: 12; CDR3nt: TGTGCCAGCAGCCGGGAGACGGATACGCAGTATTTT; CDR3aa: CASSRETDTQYF
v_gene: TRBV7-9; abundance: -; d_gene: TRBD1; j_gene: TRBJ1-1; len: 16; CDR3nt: TGTGCCAGCAGCTTGGGGACAGGGGGATCGAACACTGAAGCTTTCTTT; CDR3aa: CASSLGTGGSNTEAFF
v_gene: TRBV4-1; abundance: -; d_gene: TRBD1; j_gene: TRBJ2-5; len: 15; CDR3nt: TGCGCCAGCAGCCACTTTCTAGGGGGCAGGGAGACCCAGTACTTC; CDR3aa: CASSHFLGGRETQYF
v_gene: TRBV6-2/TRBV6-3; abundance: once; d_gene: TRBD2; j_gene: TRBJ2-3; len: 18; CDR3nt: TGTGCCAGCAGTTACTCGCAGTCAGCGGGGGGGGACACAGATACGCAGTATTTT; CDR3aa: CASSYSQSAGGDTDTQYF
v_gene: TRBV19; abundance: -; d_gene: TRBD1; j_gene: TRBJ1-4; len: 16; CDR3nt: TGTGCCAGTAGTGCGCTGCAGGGGACAGCTAATGAAAAACTGTTTTTT; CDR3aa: CASSALQGTANEKLFF